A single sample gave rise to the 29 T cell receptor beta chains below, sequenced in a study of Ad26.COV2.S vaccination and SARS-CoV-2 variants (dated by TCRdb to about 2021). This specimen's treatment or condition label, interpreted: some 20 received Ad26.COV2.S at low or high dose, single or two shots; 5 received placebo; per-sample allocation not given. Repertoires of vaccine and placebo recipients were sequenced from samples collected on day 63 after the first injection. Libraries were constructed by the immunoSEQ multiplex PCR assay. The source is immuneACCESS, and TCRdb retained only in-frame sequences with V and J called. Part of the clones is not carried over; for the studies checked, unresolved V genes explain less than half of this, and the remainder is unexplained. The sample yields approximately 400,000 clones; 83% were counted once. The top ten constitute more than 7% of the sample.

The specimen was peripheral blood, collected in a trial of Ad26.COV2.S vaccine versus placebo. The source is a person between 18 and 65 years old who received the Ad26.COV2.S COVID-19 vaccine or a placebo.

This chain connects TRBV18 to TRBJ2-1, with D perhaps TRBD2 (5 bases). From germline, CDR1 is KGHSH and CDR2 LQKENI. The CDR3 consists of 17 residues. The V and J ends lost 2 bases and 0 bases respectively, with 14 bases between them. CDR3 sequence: CASSPAFGDTSYNEQFF. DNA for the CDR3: TGTGCCAGCTCACCAGCTTTCGGGGATACCTCCTACAATGAGCAGTTCTTC. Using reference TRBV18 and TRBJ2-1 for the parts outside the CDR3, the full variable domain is NAGVMQNPRHLVRRRGQEARLRCSPMKGHSHVYWYRQLPEEGLKFMVYLQKENIIDESGMPKERFSAEFPKEGPSILRIQQVVRGDSAAYFCASSPAFGDTSYNEQFFGPGTRLTVL.

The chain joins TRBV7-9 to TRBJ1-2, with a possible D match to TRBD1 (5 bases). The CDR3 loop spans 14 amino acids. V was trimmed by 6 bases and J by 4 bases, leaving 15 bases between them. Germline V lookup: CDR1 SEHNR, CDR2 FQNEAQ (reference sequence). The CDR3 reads CASSYDDSLYGYTF. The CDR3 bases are TGTGCCAGCAGTTATGATGACAGCCTCTATGGCTACACCTTC. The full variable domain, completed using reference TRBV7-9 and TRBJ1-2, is DTGVSQNPRHKITKRGQNVTFRCDPISEHNRLYWYRQTLGQGPEFLTYFQNEAQLEKSRLLSDRFSAERPKGSFSTLEIQRTEQGDSAMYLCASSYDDSLYGYTFGSGTRLTVV.

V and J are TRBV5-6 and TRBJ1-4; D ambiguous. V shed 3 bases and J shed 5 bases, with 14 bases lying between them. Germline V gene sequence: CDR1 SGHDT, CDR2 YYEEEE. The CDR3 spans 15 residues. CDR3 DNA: TGTGCCAGCAGCTATAACGGACGGCTCAATGAAAAACTGTTTTTT. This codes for CASSYNGRLNEKLFF.

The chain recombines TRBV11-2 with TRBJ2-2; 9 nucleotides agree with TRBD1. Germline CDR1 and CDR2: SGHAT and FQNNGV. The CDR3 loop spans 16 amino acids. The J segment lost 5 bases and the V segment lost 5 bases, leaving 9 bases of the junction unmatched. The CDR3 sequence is CASSPRGQGRTGELFF. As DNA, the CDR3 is TGTGCCAGCAGCCCGAGGGGACAGGGTCGAACCGGGGAGCTGTTTTTT. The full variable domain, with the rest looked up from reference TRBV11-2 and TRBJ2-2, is EAGVAQSPRYKIIEKRQSVAFWCNPISGHATLYWYQQILGQGPKLLIQFQNNGVVDDSQLPKDRFSAERLKGVDSTLKIQPAKLEDSAVYLCASSPRGQGRTGELFFGEGSRLTVL.

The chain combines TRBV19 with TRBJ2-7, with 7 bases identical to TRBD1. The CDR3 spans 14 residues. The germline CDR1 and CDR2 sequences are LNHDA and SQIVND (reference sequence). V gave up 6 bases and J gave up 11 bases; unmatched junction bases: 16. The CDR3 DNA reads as TGTGCCAGTAGCCCCCGGGACAGTCCTACGAGCAAGTACTTC. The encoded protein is CASSPRDSPTSKYF.

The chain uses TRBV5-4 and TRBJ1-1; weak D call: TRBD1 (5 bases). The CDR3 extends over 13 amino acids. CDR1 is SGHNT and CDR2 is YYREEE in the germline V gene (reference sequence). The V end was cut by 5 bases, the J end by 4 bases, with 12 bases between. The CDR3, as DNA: TGTGCCAGCAGAGACCTTCAGGGCACTGAAGCTTTCTTT. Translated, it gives CASRDLQGTEAFF.

The CDR3 coding sequence is TGTGCCAGCAGCTATTCAAGCGGGGGGAACACCGGGGAGCTGTTTTTT. Encoded protein: CASSYSSGGNTGELFF. The V gene is TRBV7-3, the J gene TRBJ2-2, with 8 bases identical to TRBD2. V was pared by 4 bases and J by 1 base, with 5 bases of the junction left unmatched. This CDR3 is 16 amino acids long. Looked up from germline, CDR1 is SGHTA and CDR2 is FQGTGA.

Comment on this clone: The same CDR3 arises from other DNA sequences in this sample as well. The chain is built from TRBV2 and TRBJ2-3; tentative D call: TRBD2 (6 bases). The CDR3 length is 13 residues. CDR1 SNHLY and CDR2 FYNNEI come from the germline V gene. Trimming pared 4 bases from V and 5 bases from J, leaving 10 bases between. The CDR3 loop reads CASSVGGEDTQYF. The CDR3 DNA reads TGTGCCAGCAGTGTGGGCGGGGAAGATACGCAGTATTTT.

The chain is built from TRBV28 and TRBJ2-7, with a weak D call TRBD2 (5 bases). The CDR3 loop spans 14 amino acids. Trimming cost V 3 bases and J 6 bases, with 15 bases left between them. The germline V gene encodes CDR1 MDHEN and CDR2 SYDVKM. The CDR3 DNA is TGTGCCAGCAGTTTTAGTTTGATGAGCGGCGAGCAGTACTTC. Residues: CASSFSLMSGEQYF.

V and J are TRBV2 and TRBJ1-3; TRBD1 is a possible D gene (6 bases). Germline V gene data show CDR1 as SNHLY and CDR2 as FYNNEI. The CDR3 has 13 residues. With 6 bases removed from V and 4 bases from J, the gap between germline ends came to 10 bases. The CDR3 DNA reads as TGTGCCAGCAGAATAGGACAGGGAAACACCATATATTTT. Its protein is CASRIGQGNTIYF.

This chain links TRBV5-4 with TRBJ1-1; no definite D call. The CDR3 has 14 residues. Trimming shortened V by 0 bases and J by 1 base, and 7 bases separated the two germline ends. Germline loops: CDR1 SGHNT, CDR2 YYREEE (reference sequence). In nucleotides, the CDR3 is TGTGCCAGCAGCTTGGCGGGGTCGAACACTGAAGCTTTCTTT. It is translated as CASSLAGSNTEAFF. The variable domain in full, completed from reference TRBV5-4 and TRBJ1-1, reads ETGVTQSPTHLIKTRGQQVTLRCSSQSGHNTVSWYQQALGQGPQFIFQYYREEENGRGNFPPRFSGLQFPNYSSELNVNALELDDSALYLCASSLAGSNTEAFFGQGTRLTVV.

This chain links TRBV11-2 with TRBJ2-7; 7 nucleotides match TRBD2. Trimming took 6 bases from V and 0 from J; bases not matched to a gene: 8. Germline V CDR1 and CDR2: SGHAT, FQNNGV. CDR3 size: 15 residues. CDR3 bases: TGTGCCAGCAGGTCTCCTAGCGGACTCTCCTACGAGCAGTACTTC. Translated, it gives CASRSPSGLSYEQYF.

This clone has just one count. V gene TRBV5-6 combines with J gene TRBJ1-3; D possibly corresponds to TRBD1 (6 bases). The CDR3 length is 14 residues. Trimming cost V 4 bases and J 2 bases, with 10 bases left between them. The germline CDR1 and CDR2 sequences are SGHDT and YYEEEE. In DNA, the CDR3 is TGTGCCAGCAGCAGGGGGGTGGCTGGAAACACCATATATTTT. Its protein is CASSRGVAGNTIYF.

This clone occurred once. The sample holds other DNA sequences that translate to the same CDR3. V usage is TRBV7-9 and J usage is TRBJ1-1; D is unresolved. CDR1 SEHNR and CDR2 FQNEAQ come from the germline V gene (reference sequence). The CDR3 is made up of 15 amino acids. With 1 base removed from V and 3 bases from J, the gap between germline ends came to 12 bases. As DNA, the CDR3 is TGTGCCAGCAGCTTAGTTCAAGGGAAAGACACTGAAGCTTTCTTT. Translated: CASSLVQGKDTEAFF.

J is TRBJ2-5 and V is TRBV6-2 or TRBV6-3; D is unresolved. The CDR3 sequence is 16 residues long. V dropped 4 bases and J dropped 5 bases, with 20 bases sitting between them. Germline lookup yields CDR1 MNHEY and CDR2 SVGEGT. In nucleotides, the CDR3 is TGTGCCAGCAGTTCCCAACTGGGGTCCCAAGGCGAGACCCAGTACTTC. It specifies CASSSQLGSQGETQYF.

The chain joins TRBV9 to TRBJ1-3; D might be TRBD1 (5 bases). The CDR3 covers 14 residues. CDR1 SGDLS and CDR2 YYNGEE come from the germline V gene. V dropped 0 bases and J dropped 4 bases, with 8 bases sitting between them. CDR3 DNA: TGTGCCAGCAGCGTAGTAGGGGCAGGAAACACCATATATTTT. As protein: CASSVVGAGNTIYF.

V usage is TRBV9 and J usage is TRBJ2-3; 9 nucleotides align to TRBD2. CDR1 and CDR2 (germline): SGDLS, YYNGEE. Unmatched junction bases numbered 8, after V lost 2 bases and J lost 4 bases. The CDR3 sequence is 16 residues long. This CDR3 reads CASSVLLAGNSDTQYF. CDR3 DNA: TGTGCCAGCAGCGTCCTTCTAGCGGGGAACTCAGATACGCAGTATTTT.

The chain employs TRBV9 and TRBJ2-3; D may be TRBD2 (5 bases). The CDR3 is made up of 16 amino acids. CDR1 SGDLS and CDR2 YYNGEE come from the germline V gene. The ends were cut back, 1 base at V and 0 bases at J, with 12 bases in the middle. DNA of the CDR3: TGTGCCAGCAGCGTAACCGGCGGGCTAAGCACAGATACGCAGTATTTT. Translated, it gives CASSVTGGLSTDTQYF.

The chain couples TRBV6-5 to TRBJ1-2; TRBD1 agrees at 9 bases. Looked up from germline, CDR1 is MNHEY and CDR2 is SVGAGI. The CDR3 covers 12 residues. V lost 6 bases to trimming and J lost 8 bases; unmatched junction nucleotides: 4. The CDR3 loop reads CASRVDRGGYTF. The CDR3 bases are TGTGCCAGCAGGGTTGACAGGGGGGGCTACACCTTC.

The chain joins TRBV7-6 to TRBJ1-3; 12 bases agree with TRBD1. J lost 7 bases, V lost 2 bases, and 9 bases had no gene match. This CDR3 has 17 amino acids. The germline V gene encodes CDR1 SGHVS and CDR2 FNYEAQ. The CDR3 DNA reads TGTGCCAGCAGCTTAAGCCCCGGGACAGGGGGCGTTAACACCATATATTTT. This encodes CASSLSPGTGGVNTIYF. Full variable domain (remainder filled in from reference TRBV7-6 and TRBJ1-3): GAGVSQSPRYKVTKRGQDVALRCDPISGHVSLYWYRQALGQGPEFLTYFNYEAQQDKSGLPNDRFSAERPEGSISTLTIQRTEQRDSAMYRCASSLSPGTGGVNTIYFGEGSWLTVV.

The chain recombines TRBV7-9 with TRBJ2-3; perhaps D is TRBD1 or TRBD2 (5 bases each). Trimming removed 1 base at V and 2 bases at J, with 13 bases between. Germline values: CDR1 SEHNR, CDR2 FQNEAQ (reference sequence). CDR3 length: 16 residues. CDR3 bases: TGTGCCAGCAGCTTAGGGGGGTGGGCTTCCACAGATACGCAGTATTTT. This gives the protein CASSLGGWASTDTQYF.

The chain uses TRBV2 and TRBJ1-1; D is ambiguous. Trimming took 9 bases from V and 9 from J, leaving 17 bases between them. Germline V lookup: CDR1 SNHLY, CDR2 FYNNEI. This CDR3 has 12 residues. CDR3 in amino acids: CARSSSGSQAFF. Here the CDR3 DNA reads TGTGCCAGATCCTCATCGGGCTCCCAAGCTTTCTTT.

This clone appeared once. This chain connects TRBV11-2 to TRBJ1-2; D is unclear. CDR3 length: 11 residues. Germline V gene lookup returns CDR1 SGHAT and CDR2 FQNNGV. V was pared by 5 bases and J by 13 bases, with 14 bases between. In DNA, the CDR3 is TGTGCCAGCAGCACCACCGCGTTCCGCACCTTC. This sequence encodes CASSTTAFRTF.

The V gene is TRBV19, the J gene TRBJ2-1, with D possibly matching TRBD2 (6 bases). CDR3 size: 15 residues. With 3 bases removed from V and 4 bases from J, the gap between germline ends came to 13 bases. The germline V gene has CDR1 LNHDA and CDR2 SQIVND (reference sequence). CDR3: CASSISRLGYNEQFF. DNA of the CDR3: TGTGCCAGTAGTATCTCCCGACTAGGGTACAATGAGCAGTTCTTC.

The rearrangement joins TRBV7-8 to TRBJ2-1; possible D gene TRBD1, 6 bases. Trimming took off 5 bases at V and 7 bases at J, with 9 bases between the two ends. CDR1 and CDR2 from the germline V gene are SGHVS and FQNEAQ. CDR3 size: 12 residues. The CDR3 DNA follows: TGTGCCAGCAGCCAGGACAGAAATGAGCAGTTCTTC. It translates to CASSQDRNEQFF.

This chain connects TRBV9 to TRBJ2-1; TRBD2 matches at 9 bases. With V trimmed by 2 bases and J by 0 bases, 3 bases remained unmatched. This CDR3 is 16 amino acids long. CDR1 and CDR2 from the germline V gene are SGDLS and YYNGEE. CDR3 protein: CASSVLAGLSYNEQFF. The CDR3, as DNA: TGTGCCAGCAGCGTTCTAGCGGGGCTCTCCTACAATGAGCAGTTCTTC.

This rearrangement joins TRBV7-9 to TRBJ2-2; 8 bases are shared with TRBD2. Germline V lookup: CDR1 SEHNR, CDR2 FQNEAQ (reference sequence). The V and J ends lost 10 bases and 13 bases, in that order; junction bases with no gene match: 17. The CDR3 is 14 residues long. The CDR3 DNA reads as TGTGCCACACAGCGAACTAGCGGCGAGACCGGGCTGTTTTTT. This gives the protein CATQRTSGETGLFF.

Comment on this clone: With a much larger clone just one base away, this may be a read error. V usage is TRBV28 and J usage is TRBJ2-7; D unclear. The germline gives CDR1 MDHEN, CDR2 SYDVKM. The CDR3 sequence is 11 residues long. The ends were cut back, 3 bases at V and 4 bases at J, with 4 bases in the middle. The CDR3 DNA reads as TGTGCCAGCAGTTTGGGGTACGAGCAGTACTTC. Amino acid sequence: CASSLGYEQYF.

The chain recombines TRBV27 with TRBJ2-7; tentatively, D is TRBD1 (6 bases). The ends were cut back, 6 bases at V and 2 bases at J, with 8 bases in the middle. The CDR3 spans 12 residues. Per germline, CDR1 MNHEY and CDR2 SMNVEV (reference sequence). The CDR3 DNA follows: TGTGCCAGCAGGACAGGAGCCTACGAGCAGTACTTC. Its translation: CASRTGAYEQYF.